This entry concerns a single TCR beta chain. These data are taken from a study of early T cells in non-severe SARS-CoV-2 infection. TCRdb analysed the 5' RACE reads with MiXCR anew, one entry per CDR3 protein. The sample includes tens of thousands of distinct CDR3 sequences, around 13% of them seen just once. The CDR3 is 15 residues long. The V gene lost 1 base and the J gene lost 2 bases, with 10 bases spanning the gap. The germline V gene encodes CDR1 SEHNR and CDR2 FQNEAQ (reference sequence). Sample: whole blood. The V gene is TRBV7-9, the J gene TRBJ2-3; weak D call: TRBD1 (6 bases). This clonotype was sampled from an adult who was a healthcare worker with PCR-confirmed SARS-CoV-2 infection or an uninfected control (not recorded which). CDR3 nucleotides: TGTGCCAGCAGCTTAGTGACAGGAGTCACAGATACGCAGTATTTT. It yields the protein CASSLVTGVTDTQYF.